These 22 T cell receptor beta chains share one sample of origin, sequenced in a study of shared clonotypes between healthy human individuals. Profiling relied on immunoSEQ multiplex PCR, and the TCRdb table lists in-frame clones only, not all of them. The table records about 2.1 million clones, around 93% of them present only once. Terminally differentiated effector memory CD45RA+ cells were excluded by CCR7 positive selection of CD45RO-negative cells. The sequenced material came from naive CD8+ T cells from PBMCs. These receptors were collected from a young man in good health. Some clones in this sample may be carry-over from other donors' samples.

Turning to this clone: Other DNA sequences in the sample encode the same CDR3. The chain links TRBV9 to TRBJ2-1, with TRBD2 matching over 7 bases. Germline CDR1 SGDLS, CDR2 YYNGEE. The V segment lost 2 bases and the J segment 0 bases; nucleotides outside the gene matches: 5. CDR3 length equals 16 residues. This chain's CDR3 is CASSVVPGGSYNEQFF. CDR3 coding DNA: TGTGCCAGCAGCGTGGTCCCGGGAGGCTCCTACAATGAGCAGTTCTTC.

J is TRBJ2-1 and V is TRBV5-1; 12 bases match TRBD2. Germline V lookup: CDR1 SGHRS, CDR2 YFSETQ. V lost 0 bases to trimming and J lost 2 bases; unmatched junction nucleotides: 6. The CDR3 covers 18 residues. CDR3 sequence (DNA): TGCGCCAGCAGCTTGGCGCTAGCGGGAGGGCCTACCTACAATGAGCAGTTCTTC. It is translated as CASSLALAGGPTYNEQFF.

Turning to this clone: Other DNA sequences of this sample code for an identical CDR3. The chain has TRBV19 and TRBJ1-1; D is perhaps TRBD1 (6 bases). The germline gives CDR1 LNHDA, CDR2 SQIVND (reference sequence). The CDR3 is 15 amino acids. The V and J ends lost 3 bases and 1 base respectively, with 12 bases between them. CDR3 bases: TGTGCCAGTAGTATCGGCAGGGGTGGGAACACTGAAGCTTTCTTT. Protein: CASSIGRGGNTEAFF.

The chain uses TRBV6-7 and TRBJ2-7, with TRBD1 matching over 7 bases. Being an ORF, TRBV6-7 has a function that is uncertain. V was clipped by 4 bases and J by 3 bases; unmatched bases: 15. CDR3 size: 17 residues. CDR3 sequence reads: CASSLFPRDRIVYEQYF. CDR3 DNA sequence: TGTGCCAGCAGTTTGTTCCCACGGGACAGAATTGTCTACGAGCAGTACTTC.

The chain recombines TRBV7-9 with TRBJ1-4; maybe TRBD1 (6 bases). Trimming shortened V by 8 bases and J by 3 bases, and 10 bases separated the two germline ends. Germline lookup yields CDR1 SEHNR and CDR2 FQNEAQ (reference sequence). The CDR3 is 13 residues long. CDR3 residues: CASSDRPNEKLFF. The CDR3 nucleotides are TGTGCCAGCTCTGACAGGCCTAATGAAAAACTGTTTTTT.

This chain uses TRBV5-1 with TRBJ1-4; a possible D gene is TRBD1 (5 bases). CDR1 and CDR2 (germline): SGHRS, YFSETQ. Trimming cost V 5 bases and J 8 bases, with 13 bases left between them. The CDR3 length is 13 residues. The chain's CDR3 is CASRLGQQEKLFF. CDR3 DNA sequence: TGCGCCAGCAGACTGGGGCAGCAGGAAAAACTGTTTTTT.

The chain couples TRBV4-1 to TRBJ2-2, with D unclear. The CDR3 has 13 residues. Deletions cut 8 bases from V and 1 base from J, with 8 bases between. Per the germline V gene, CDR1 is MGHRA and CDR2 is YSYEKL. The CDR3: CASPSKNTGELFF. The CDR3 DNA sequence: TGCGCCAGCCCTTCCAAGAACACCGGGGAGCTGTTTTTT.

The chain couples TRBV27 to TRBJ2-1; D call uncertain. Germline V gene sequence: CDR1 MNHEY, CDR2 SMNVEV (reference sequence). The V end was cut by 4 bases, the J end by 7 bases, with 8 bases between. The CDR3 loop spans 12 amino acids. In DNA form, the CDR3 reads TGTGCCAGCAGTTATTTGGGGAATGAGCAGTTCTTC. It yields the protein CASSYLGNEQFF.

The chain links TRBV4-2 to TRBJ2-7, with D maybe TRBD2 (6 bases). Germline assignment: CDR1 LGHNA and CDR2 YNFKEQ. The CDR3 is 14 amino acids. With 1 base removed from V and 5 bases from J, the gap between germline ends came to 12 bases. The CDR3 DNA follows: TGTGCCAGCAGCCAAGTGACGCGGGAAGACGAGCAGTACTTC. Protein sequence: CASSQVTREDEQYF.

Written as DNA, the CDR3 is TGTGCCAGCAGGGATACAGGGGACGACGAGCAGTACTTC. This sequence encodes CASRDTGDDEQYF. The gene calls are TRBV13 and TRBJ2-7, with 7 bases lining up with TRBD1. V gave up 6 bases and J gave up 5 bases; unmatched junction bases: 7. This CDR3 has 13 amino acids. From germline, CDR1 is PRHDT and CDR2 FYEKMQ (reference sequence).

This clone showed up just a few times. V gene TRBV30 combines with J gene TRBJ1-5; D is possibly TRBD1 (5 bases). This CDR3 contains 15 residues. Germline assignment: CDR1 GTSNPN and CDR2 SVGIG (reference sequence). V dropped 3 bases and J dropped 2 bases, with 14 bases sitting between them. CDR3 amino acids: CAWRWGKNGNQPQHF. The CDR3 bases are TGTGCCTGGAGATGGGGGAAGAATGGCAATCAGCCCCAGCATTTT.

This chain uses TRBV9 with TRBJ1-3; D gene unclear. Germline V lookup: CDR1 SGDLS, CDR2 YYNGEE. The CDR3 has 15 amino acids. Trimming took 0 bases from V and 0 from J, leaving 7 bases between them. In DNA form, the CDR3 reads TGTGCCAGCAGCGTAGGGCGCTACTCTGGAAACACCATATATTTT. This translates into CASSVGRYSGNTIYF. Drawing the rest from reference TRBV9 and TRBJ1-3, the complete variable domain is DSGVTQTPKHLITATGQRVTLRCSPRSGDLSVYWYQQSLDQGLQFLIQYYNGEERAKGNILERFSAQQFPDLHSELNLSSLELGDSALYFCASSVGRYSGNTIYFGEGSWLTVV.

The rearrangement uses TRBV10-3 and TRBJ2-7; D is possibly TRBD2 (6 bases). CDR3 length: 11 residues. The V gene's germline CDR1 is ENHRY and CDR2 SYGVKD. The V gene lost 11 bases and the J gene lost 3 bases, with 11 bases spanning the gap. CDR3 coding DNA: TGTGCCGCCTCGGGGGACTACGAGCAGTACTTC. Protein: CAASGDYEQYF.

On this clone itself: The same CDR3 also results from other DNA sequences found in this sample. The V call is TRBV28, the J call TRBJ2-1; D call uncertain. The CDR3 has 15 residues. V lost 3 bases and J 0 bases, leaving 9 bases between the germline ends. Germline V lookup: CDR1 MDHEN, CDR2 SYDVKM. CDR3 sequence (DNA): TGTGCCAGCAGTTTGGGCGGAAGCTCCTACAATGAGCAGTTCTTC. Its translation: CASSLGGSSYNEQFF.

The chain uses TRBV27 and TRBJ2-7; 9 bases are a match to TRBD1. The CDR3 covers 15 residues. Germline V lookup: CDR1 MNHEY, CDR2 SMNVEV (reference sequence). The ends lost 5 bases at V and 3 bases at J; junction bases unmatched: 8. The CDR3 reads CASSPATGGIYEQYF. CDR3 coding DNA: TGTGCCAGCAGTCCGGCGACAGGGGGAATCTACGAGCAGTACTTC.

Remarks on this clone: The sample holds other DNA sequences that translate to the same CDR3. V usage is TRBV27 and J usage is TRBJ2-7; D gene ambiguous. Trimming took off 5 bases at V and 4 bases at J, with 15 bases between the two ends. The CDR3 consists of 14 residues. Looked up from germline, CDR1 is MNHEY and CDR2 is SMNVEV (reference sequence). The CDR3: CASSPRGGHYEQYF. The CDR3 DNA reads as TGTGCCAGCAGTCCCCGCGGCGGTCATTACGAGCAGTACTTC.

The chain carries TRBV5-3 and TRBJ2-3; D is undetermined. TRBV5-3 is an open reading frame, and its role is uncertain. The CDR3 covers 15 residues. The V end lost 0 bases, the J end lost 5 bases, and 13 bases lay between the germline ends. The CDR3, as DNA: TGTGCCAGAAGCTTGGTACTGGCTCGGGTAGATACGCAGTATTTT. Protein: CARSLVLARVDTQYF.

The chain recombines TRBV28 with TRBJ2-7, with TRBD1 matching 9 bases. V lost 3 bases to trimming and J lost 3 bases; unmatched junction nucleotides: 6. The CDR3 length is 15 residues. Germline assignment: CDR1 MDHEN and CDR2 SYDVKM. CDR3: CASSFRDREIYEQYF. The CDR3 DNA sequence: TGTGCCAGCAGTTTCCGGGACAGGGAGATCTACGAGCAGTACTTC. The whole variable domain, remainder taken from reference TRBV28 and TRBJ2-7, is DVKVTQSSRYLVKRTGEKVFLECVQDMDHENMFWYRQDPGLGLRLIYFSYDVKMKEKGDIPEGYSVSREKKERFSLILESASTNQTSMYLCASSFRDREIYEQYFGPGTRLTVT.

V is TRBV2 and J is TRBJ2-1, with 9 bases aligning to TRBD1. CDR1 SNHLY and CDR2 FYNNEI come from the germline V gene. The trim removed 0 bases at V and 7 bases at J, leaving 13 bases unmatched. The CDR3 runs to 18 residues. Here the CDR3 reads CASSEAAVGTGLSNEQFF. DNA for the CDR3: TGTGCCAGCAGTGAAGCGGCCGTGGGGACAGGGTTATCAAATGAGCAGTTCTTC.

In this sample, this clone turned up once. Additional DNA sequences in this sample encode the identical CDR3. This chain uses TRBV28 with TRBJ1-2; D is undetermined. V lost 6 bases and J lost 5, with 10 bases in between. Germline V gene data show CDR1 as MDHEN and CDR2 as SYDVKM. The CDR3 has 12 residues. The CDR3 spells CASSTPGYGYTF. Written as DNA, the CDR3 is TGTGCCAGCAGCACCCCCGGGTATGGCTACACCTTC.

CDR3 protein: CASSHDSAEHSSYNEQFF. Here the CDR3 DNA reads TGTGCCAGCAGCCACGATTCGGCAGAACATAGCTCCTACAATGAGCAGTTCTTC. The chain is built from TRBV7-9 and TRBJ2-1; no firm D call. Per the germline V gene, CDR1 is SEHNR and CDR2 is FQNEAQ (reference sequence). The CDR3 runs to 18 residues. Trimming took off 5 bases at V and 0 bases at J, with 20 bases between the two ends.

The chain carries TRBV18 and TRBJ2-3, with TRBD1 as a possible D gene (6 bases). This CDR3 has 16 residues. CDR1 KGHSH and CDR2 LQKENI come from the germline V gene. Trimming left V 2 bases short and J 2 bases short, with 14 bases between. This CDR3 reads CASSPTDSLVTDTQYF. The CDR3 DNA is TGTGCCAGCTCACCAACGGACAGCCTAGTCACAGATACGCAGTATTTT. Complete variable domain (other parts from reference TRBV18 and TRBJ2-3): NAGVMQNPRHLVRRRGQEARLRCSPMKGHSHVYWYRQLPEEGLKFMVYLQKENIIDESGMPKERFSAEFPKEGPSILRIQQVVRGDSAAYFCASSPTDSLVTDTQYFGPGTRLTVL.